This T cell receptor (beta chain) was identified during a study of T-cell reconstitution after alpha-beta-depleted transplantation in children. The sample holds many counts of this clonotype. The authors prepared the TCRbeta library with unique molecular identifiers. Using its own MiXCR run on the PCR reads, TCRdb lists one record per CDR3 protein. This sample has over 550,000 distinct CDR3 sequences, with roughly a tenth found just once. The V and J ends lost 1 base and 5 bases, in that order; junction bases with no gene match: 2. Germline values: CDR1 DFQATT, CDR2 SNEGSKA (reference sequence). CDR3 length equals 14 residues.

Here the sequenced sample was PBMCs from the stem cell graft donor, taken from the stem cell graft. The chain carries TRBV20-1 and TRBJ1-4, with 9 bases lining up with TRBD1. The source is a human donor who donated a stem cell graft to a child with acute myeloid leukemia. The CDR3 sequence is CSARGDRDNEKLFF. CDR3 nucleotides: TGCAGTGCTAGAGGGGACAGGGACAATGAAAAACTGTTTTTT.